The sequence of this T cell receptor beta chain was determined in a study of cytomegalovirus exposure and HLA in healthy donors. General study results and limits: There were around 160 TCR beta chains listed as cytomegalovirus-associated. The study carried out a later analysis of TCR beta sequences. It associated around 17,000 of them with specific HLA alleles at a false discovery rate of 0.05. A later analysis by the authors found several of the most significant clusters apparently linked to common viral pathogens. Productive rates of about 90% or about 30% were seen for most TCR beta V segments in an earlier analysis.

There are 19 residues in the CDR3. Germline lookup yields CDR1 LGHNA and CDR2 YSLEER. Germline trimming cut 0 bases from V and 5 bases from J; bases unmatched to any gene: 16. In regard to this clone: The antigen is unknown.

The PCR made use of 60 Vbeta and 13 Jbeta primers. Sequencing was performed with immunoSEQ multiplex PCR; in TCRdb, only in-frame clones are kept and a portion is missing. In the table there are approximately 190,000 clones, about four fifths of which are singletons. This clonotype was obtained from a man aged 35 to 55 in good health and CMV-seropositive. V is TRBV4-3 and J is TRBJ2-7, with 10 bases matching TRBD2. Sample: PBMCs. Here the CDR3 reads CASSQDALGLSGRANEQYF. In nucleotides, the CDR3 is TGCGCCAGCAGCCAAGACGCCCTGGGGTTAAGCGGGAGGGCCAACGAGCAGTACTTC.